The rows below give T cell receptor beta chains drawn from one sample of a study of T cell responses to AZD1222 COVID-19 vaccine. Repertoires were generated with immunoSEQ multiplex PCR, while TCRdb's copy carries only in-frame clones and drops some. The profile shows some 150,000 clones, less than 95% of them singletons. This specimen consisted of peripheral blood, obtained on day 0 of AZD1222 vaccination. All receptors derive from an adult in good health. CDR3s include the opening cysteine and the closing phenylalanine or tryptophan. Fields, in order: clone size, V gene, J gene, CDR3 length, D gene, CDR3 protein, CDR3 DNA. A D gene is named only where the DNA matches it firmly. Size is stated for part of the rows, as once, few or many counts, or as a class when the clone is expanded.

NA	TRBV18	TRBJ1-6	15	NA	CASSPSQASNSPLHF	TGTGCCAGCTCACCATCACAGGCGAGTAATTCACCCCTCCACTTT
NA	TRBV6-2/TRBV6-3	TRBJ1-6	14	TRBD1	CASRPTGGNSPLHF	TGTGCCAGCAGACCTACAGGGGGTAATTCACCCCTCCACTTT
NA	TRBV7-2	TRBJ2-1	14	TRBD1	CASRSTGGFQEQFF	TGTGCCAGCAGGTCCACAGGGGGGTTTCAGGAGCAGTTCTTC
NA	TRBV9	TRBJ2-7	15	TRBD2	CASSVAGGIAYEQYF	TGTGCCAGCAGCGTAGCGGGGGGGATCGCCTACGAGCAGTACTTC
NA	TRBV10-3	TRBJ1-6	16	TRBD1	CAISEGQGVQNSPLHF	TGTGCCATCAGTGAGGGACAGGGGGTCCAAAATTCACCCCTCCACTTT
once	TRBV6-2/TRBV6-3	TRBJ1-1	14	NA	CASSLGGANTEAFF	TGTGCCAGCAGTCTCGGAGGGGCGAACACTGAAGCTTTCTTT
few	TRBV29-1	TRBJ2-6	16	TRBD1	CSVDEDRGPGANVLTF	TGCAGCGTTGATGAGGACAGGGGGCCTGGGGCCAACGTCCTGACTTTC
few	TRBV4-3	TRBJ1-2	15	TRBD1	CASSRGQGSANGYTF	TGCGCCAGCAGCCGAGGACAGGGATCGGCAAATGGCTACACCTTC
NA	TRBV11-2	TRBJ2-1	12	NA	CASSPGYNEQFF	TGTGCCAGCAGCCCTGGATACAATGAGCAGTTCTTC
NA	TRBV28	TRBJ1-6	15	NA	CASSRLGAPNSPLHF	TGTGCCAGCAGCCGACTGGGGGCCCCTAATTCACCCCTCCACTTT